Sequencing of this TCR beta chain was carried out in a study of CD8+ T cells in alopecia areata. Whole-study context: Female C3H/HeJ recipients aged roughly 7-10 weeks got skin from C3H/HeJ graft donors aged roughly 6-12 months that had spontaneous alopecia.

Extracted RNA was reverse transcribed into cDNA, the sequencing template. Using immunoSEQ multiplex PCR, the repertoire was profiled, and TCRdb retains in-frame clones only, with some absent. The sample shows roughly 110,000 clones, none of them appearing just once. Study-level results: For lesional scalp, especially alopecia totalis/universalis, clonality was higher than in normal scalp. TCR sharing across patients was less clear than in mice, possibly HLA-related.

V trimming: 5 bases; J trimming: 3 bases; junction bases outside the gene matches: 6. The CDR3 is made up of 15 amino acids. CDR1 NNHDY and CDR2 SYVADS come from the germline V gene. With regard to this clone: Its cognate antigen is unknown. Mouse germline and gene names are used. Read coverage stops 4 residues before the CDR3 terminus; the germline J gene supplies the remainder.

This clonotype was obtained from a C3H/HeJ mouse with alopecia areata. Mouse strain MHC haplotype: H2-k. The sample taken for sequencing was lesional skin. The J gene is TRBJ2-2, the V gene TRBV13-3; TRBD1 matches 8 bases. The CDR3 here is CASRETGEHTGQLYF. The covered CDR3 bases are TGTGCCAGCAGGGAGACAGGGGAACACACCGGG. The full variable domain, its missing parts supplied by reference TRBV13-3 and TRBJ2-2, is EAAVTQSPRSKVAVTGGKVTLSCHQTNNHDYMYWYRQDTGHGLRLIHYSYVADSTEKGDIPDGYKASRPSQENFSLILELASLSQTAVYFCASRETGEHTGQLYFGEGSKLTVL.